These T cell receptor beta chains were read from a single sample in a study of T-cell reconstitution after alpha-beta-depleted transplantation in children. TCRdb re-called the PCR reads with MiXCR, one entry per CDR3 protein. The table records around 140,000 distinct CDR3 sequences, 8% to 10% of them present only once. The source was PBMCs, mostly from graft donor cells, collected 180 days after TCRalphabeta/CD19-depleted stem cell transplant. The receptors stem from a female patient aged 2-15 years who had a stem cell transplant for congenital amegakaryocytic thrombocytopenia, so the T cells may come from the graft donor. Both conserved end residues are part of each CDR3. D genes are given only for firm matches. Size values are once, few and many counts, or a class for expanded clones, and some rows have none.

clone_size | j_call | v_call | d_call | cdr3_nt | cdr3_aa
many | TRBJ2-7 | TRBV5-6 | - | TGTGCCAGCAGCTTGGCCGGGTGGACACCCTACTACGAGCAGTACTTC | CASSLAGWTPYYEQYF
- | TRBJ2-7 | TRBV29-1 | - | TGCAGCGTTGCCCCCGGGGCCTCCTACGAGCAGTACTTC | CSVAPGASYEQYF
many | TRBJ2-3 | TRBV28 | - | TGTGCCAGCAGTTTTGATTTTTGGACAGATACGCAGTATTTT | CASSFDFWTDTQYF
- | TRBJ1-4 | TRBV28 | - | TGTGCCAGCAGTTTCCAGGGACAATCTAATGAAAAACTGTTTTTT | CASSFQGQSNEKLFF
many | TRBJ2-3 | TRBV20-1 | TRBD1 | TGCAGTGCTGAGCCGGGACAGGGGGGGACAGATACGCAGTATTTT | CSAEPGQGGTDTQYF
few | TRBJ2-5 | TRBV7-8 | - | TGTGCCAGCAGCGAGCCGGGAGAGACCCAGTACTTC | CASSEPGETQYF
many | TRBJ2-2 | TRBV3-1 | - | TGTGCCAGCAGACTCGGAACTAGCAGCTACACCGGGGAGCTGTTTTTT | CASRLGTSSYTGELFF
many | TRBJ2-3 | TRBV28 | - | TGTGCCAGCAGAGAAGGGGGGGCATTCACAGATACGCAGTATTTT | CASREGGAFTDTQYF
- | TRBJ2-3 | TRBV5-1 | TRBD2 | TGCGCCAGTGGGACTAGCGGGAGTCAAATGAGGGATACGCAGTATTTT | CASGTSGSQMRDTQYF
few | TRBJ2-1 | TRBV20-1 | - | TGCAGTGCTAAATCTCTATCGGGCGGCTACAATGAGCAGTTCTTC | CSAKSLSGGYNEQFF
many | TRBJ2-2 | TRBV29-1 | - | TGCAGCGTCTTACTAGCTTCCAACACCGGGGAGCTGTTTTTT | CSVLLASNTGELFF
- | TRBJ2-7 | TRBV28 | - | TGTGCCAGCAGTTTTTCCTGGCGGGACAGCTACGAGCAGTACTTC | CASSFSWRDSYEQYF
many | TRBJ2-1 | TRBV4-1 | TRBD2 | TGCGCCAGCAGCCCCCCCAGCGGGGGCTACAATGAGCAGTTCTTC | CASSPPSGGYNEQFF
many | TRBJ2-3 | TRBV4-1 | TRBD1 | TGCGCCAGCAGCCAAGGGCCCGTGGACAGGGATAAAACGCAGTATTTT | CASSQGPVDRDKTQYF
many | TRBJ2-3 | TRBV20-1 | - | TGCAGTGCCAGCCCCCCGGACCAAATCCCAGATACGCAGTATTTT | CSASPPDQIPDTQYF
- | TRBJ2-2 | TRBV5-1 | - | TGCGCCAGCAGCTTAAGCCGGGACTCACCCACGAATGTTGTGGTCGGGGAGCTGTTTTTT | CASSLSRDSPTNVVVGELFF
once | TRBJ2-6 | TRBV4-2 | - | TGTGCCAGCAGCCAAGTGCGTGGGGCCAACGTCCTGACTTTC | CASSQVRGANVLTF
few | TRBJ1-5 | TRBV6-1 | - | TGTGCCAGCAGCAAAGGACTGAATAGCAATCAGCCCCAGCATTTT | CASSKGLNSNQPQHF
few | TRBJ2-3 | TRBV2 | - | TGTGCCAGCAGTGAAACCCGCGTGAGGGATACGCAGTATTTT | CASSETRVRDTQYF
- | TRBJ1-5 | TRBV20-1 | - | TGCAGTGCTACCCGAGGACAGCCCAATCAGCCCCAGCATTTT | CSATRGQPNQPQHF
- | TRBJ1-5 | TRBV28 | TRBD1 | TGTGCCAGCGGCTACAGGGGGTTTGAGACTGGCAATCAGCCCCAGCATTTT | CASGYRGFETGNQPQHF
- | TRBJ1-2 | TRBV5-6 | TRBD1 | TGTGCCAGCAGCTTCTCAGGGGGAAGGCTCTATGGCTACACCTTC | CASSFSGGRLYGYTF
few | TRBJ2-7 | TRBV28 | TRBD2 | TGTGCCAGCAGACCGGCGGGGGTGAGCTCCTACGAGCAGTACTTC | CASRPAGVSSYEQYF
many | TRBJ1-2 | TRBV7-8 | TRBD1 | TGTGCCAGCAGCTTAACTTGGGGACAGGGAGAAGGCTACACCTTC | CASSLTWGQGEGYTF
- | TRBJ1-1 | TRBV7-9 | TRBD1 | TGTGCCAGCAGTCACACAGGGGTGGTAGGGGCTGAAGCTTTCTTT | CASSHTGVVGAEAFF
few | TRBJ2-5 | TRBV20-1 | TRBD2 | TGCAGTGCCCAGGGACTAGCGGGAGGCATGATGAGGGAGACCCAGTACTTC | CSAQGLAGGMMRETQYF
- | TRBJ2-3 | TRBV4-1 | TRBD2 | TGCGCCAGCAGCCGCCCCCTGGGACTAGTAGCCACAGATACGCAGTATTTT | CASSRPLGLVATDTQYF
many | TRBJ2-7 | TRBV6-6 | - | TGTGCCAGCAGTACGACGTCTTACGAGCAGTACTTC | CASSTTSYEQYF
many | TRBJ2-1 | TRBV29-1 | - | TGCAGCGCCCTTAGAGGAGACGAGCAGTTCTTC | CSALRGDEQFF
many | TRBJ2-3 | TRBV7-9 | - | TGTGCCAGCAGCTCCGTCGATACGCAGTATTTT | CASSSVDTQYF
- | TRBJ2-7 | TRBV30 | - | TGTGCCTGGAGCACTTTGGTCTACGAGCAGTACTTC | CAWSTLVYEQYF
- | TRBJ1-1 | TRBV5-8 | - | TGTGCCAGCAACTCGAGGGATTGGTGGAACACTGAAGCTTTCTTT | CASNSRDWWNTEAFF
many | TRBJ2-1 | TRBV5-1 | TRBD1 | TGCGCCAGCAGCAGAGACAGGGTTACCTACAATGAGCAGTTCTTC | CASSRDRVTYNEQFF
- | TRBJ2-3 | TRBV20-1 | - | TGCAGTGCTAGGACAGTCACTAGCACAGATACGCAGTATTTT | CSARTVTSTDTQYF
many | TRBJ2-7 | TRBV5-1 | TRBD1 | TGCGCCAGCAGCCCCGGGACAGTCCCGTCCTACGAGCAGTACTTC | CASSPGTVPSYEQYF
many | TRBJ1-2 | TRBV12-3/TRBV12-4 | - | TGTGCCAGCAGTTTGCAGATCTATGGCTACACCTTC | CASSLQIYGYTF
many | TRBJ2-3 | TRBV25-1 | TRBD2 | TGTGCCAGCAGTGCCCTAGCGGGAGAAGATACGCAGTATTTT | CASSALAGEDTQYF
many | TRBJ2-2 | TRBV7-7 | - | TGTGCCAGCAGCCCCGGACCCGCACGGGAGCTGTTTTTT | CASSPGPARELFF
- | TRBJ1-2 | TRBV10-3 | - | TGTGCCACCGAACGACAGAGGTCATATGGCTACACCTTC | CATERQRSYGYTF
many | TRBJ1-1 | TRBV4-1 | - | TGCGCCAGCAGCCTCCAGGTCCGGGAAACTGAAGCTTTCTTT | CASSLQVRETEAFF
many | TRBJ2-1 | TRBV7-7 | TRBD2 | TGTGCCAGCAGCTTAGAGGGACTAGCGGGAGTCAATGAGCAGTTCTTC | CASSLEGLAGVNEQFF
few | TRBJ2-7 | TRBV7-2 | TRBD2 | TGTGCCAGCAGCCTGCCGGGGGGGGCAGAAATCGAGCAGTACTTC | CASSLPGGAEIEQYF
many | TRBJ1-1 | TRBV5-1 | - | TGCGCCAGCAGCTTGGCAGGGTACACTGAAGCTTTCTTT | CASSLAGYTEAFF
once | TRBJ2-2 | TRBV20-1 | - | TGCAGTGCTTCCACGGGACAGAACACCGGGGAGCTGTTTTTT | CSASTGQNTGELFF
many | TRBJ2-7 | TRBV20-1 | - | TGCAGTGCAAGATTTGGGACCCCGAGAAGGTTCTGCGAGCAGTACTTC | CSARFGTPRRFCEQYF
many | TRBJ1-6 | TRBV15 | - | TGTGCCACCAGCAGAGAGAATTCACCCCTCCACTTT | CATSRENSPLHF
few | TRBJ1-3 | TRBV6-1 | TRBD1 | TGTGCCAGCAGTGAAGGGACAGGCCCCTCTGGAAACACCATATATTTT | CASSEGTGPSGNTIYF
many | TRBJ2-1 | TRBV5-1 | - | TGCGCCAGCAGCTGGGGTGGGGCGGGGAATGAGCAGTTCTTC | CASSWGGAGNEQFF
- | TRBJ2-7 | TRBV5-1 | TRBD1 | TGCGCCAGCAGCTTGGAAGGTTGGGGGACAGAGGGGGTCTACGAGCAGTACTTC | CASSLEGWGTEGVYEQYF
many | TRBJ1-2 | TRBV12-3/TRBV12-4 | - | TGTGCCAGCAGTTCCCAGGGTAACTATGGCTACACCTTC | CASSSQGNYGYTF
few | TRBJ1-5 | TRBV5-5 | TRBD1 | TGTGCCAGCAGCAACTACCTGACAGGGAGGTACGGCAATCAGCCCCAGCATTTT | CASSNYLTGRYGNQPQHF
- | TRBJ1-1 | TRBV20-1 | - | TGCATGGGGGGGAGGGGCCCGGGGAACACTGAAGCTTTCTTT | CMGGRGPGNTEAFF
few | TRBJ2-3 | TRBV30 | TRBD2 | TGTGCCTGGAGCACTAGCGGGGGGCCTACAGATACGCAGTATTTT | CAWSTSGGPTDTQYF
many | TRBJ1-6 | TRBV7-9 | - | TGTGCCAGCAGCTTAACAGGGTACAATTCACCCCTCCACTTT | CASSLTGYNSPLHF
many | TRBJ2-2 | TRBV11-3 | - | TGTGCCAGCAGCACTACCGACGGGGACACCGGGGAGCTGTTTTTT | CASSTTDGDTGELFF
many | TRBJ2-2 | TRBV9 | - | TGTGCCAGCAGCGTAGGAGGTTATGACACCGGGGAGCTGTTTTTT | CASSVGGYDTGELFF
- | TRBJ1-3 | TRBV20-1 | - | TGCAGTGCTACAGGGTCCCTAGCTGGAAACACCATATATTTT | CSATGSLAGNTIYF
many | TRBJ2-3 | TRBV5-1 | TRBD2 | TGCGCCAGCAGCTTGGTGGCGGGAGGGTCCACAGATACGCAGTATTTT | CASSLVAGGSTDTQYF
many | TRBJ1-4 | TRBV29-1 | - | TGCAGCGTTGAACCGATTAATGAAAAACTGTTTTTT | CSVEPINEKLFF
many | TRBJ2-2 | TRBV5-5 | - | TGTGCCAGCAGCTCCCAGGGGAACACCGGGGAGCTGTTTTTT | CASSSQGNTGELFF